Reported below is one T cell receptor (beta chain). This receptor's antigen is unknown. There are no base qualities to consult, and no much larger clone falls within one base. Library creation used the immunoSEQ multiplex PCR assay. Processing in the source paper ran as follows. A statistical classification framework was built to diagnose cytomegalovirus status from the catalog of TCR beta chain sequences. TCRdb limited this immuneACCESS table to in-frame rearrangements with V and J called. A share of clones is missing; checked studies link under half to unresolved V genes, and the rest is unexplained. Clone size and V and J calls were adopted from that table, with D and trimming inferred from the DNA. Present in this sample are hundreds of thousands of clones, less than 90% of which were seen just once. Of the sample, roughly 5.7% falls within the top ten clones. This specimen belongs to a study of cytomegalovirus exposure and HLA in healthy donors (dated by TCRdb to 2015 to 2018). About the full investigation: According to a later analysis, one platform produced both the 100 to 150 validation repertoires and the 666 repertoires of the first cohort. The aim of the study was to test whether cataloging public T cell receptors could identify signatures of past pathogen exposure. To predict cytomegalovirus infection status, the study brought together high-throughput TCR immunosequencing, statistical association of individual TCRs with disease status, and machine learning. In addition to the first cohort of 650 to 800 subjects, a separate validation cohort of 120 different subjects was used.

The CDR3 covers 16 residues, taking in both the cysteine and the phenylalanine. Only the CDR3 DNA is retained, 48 bases long and in frame from the first base. Cut back by 0 bases and 4 bases, the V and J ends lie 15 bases apart. For CDR1 and CDR2, the germline V gene lists KGHSH and LQKENI. Study-level results and caveats: In vitro tests confirmed that a few of the cytomegalovirus-associated TCR beta chains recognize cytomegalovirus antigens. The validation cohort had no HLA typing available for a later analysis, so co-occurrence within that cohort was assessed over all 120 or so repertoires. The authors suggested that the approach could potentially be generalized to other disease states and immunological phenotypes. In the study, approximately 160 TCR beta chains were listed as associated with cytomegalovirus. A later analysis found that TCRs clustered in the first cohort also tended to co-occur in the 130 or so validation repertoires, with 90% to 95% of cluster scores above 0. While some public TCRs were present in many individuals, most TCR sequences turned up only very rarely across donors. In both the original and validation cohorts, the classifier was reported to diagnose cytomegalovirus status with high specificity and sensitivity.

Separate from the approximately 730-subject first cohort, the validation cohort of 90 to 150 subjects was the group to which the donors belonged. The sequencing sample was made of PBMCs. Here the chain combines TRBV18 and TRBJ1-2, and possibly TRBD1, on 6 matching bases. This TCR came from a woman aged 18-30 years in good health and CMV-seronegative. The nucleotides read TGTGCCAGCTCACCACCCCGGGACAATTCCCTCTATGGCTACACCTTC. The encoded protein is CASSPPRDNSLYGYTF.